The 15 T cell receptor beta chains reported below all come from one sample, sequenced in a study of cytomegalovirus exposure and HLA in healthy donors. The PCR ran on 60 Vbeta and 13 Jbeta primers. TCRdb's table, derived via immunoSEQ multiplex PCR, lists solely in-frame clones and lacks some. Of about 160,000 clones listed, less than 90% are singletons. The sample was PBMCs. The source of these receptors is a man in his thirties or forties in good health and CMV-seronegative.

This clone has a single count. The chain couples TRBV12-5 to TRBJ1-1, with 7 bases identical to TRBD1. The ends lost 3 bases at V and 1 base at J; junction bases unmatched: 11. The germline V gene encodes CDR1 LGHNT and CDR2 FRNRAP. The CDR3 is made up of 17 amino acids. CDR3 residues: CASGFTIPGTENTEAFF. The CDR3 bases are TGTGCTAGTGGTTTCACCATCCCCGGGACAGAGAACACTGAAGCTTTCTTT.

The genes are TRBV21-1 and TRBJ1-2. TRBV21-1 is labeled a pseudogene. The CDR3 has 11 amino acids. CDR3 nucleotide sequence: TGTGCCAGCGAGGGGGGGCTTGGCTACACCTTC. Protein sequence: CASEGGLGYTF.

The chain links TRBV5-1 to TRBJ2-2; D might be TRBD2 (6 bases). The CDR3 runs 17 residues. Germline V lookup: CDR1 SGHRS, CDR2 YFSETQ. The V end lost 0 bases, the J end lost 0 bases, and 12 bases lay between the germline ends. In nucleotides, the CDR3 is TGCGCCAGCAGCTTGGACCGGGGAGGAGCGAACACCGGGGAGCTGTTTTTT. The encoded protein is CASSLDRGGANTGELFF.

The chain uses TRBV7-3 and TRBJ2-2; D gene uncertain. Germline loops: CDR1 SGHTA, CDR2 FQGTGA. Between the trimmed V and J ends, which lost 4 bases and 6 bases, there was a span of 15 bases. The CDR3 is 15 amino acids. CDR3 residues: CASSSRGIYAGELFF. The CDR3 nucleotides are TGTGCCAGCAGCTCCAGAGGAATCTACGCCGGGGAGCTGTTTTTT.

The CDR3 bases are TGTGCCAGTACCGGGGACAGGGACTATGGCTACACCTTC. It specifies CASTGDRDYGYTF. This sequence joins TRBV19 and TRBJ1-2, with 9 bases matching TRBD1. The trim removed 7 bases at V and 3 bases at J, leaving 3 bases unmatched. The CDR3 is 13 amino acids. The V gene's germline CDR1 is LNHDA and CDR2 SQIVND (reference sequence).

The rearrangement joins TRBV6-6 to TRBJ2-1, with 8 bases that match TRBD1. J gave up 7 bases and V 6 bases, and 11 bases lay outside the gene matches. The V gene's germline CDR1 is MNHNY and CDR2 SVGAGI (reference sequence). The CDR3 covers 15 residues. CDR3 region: CASSRDRGSMNEQFF. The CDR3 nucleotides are TGTGCCAGCAGCCGCGACAGGGGTTCAATGAATGAGCAGTTCTTC.

CDR3 sequence reads: CASSSIAANNEQFF. The CDR3 nucleotides are TGTGCCAGCAGCTCAATAGCGGCTAACAATGAGCAGTTCTTC. The chain uses TRBV11-3 and TRBJ2-1; possible D gene TRBD2, 6 bases. V was shortened by 4 bases and J by 5 bases, with 12 bases between the two germline ends. The germline V gene has CDR1 SGHNT and CDR2 YENEEA. CDR3 length equals 14 residues. The complete variable domain, with remaining parts taken from reference TRBV11-3 and TRBJ2-1, reads EAGVVQSPRYKIIEKKQPVAFWCNPISGHNTLYWYLQNLGQGPELLIRYENEEAVDDSQLPKDRFSAERLKGVDSTLKIQPAELGDSAVYLCASSSIAANNEQFFGPGTRLTVL.

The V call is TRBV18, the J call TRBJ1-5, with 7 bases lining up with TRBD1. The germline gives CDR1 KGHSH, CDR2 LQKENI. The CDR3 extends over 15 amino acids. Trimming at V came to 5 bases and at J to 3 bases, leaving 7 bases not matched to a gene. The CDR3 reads CASSRSTGFNQPQHF. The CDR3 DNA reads TGTGCCAGCTCAAGATCGACAGGGTTCAATCAGCCCCAGCATTTT.

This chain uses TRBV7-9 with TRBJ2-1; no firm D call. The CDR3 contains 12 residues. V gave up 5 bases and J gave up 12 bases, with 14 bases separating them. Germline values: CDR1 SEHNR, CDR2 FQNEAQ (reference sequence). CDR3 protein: CASSLIPASQFF. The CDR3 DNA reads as TGTGCCAGCAGCCTTATTCCCGCGTCGCAGTTCTTC. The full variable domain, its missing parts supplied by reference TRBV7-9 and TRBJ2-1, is DTGVSQNPRHKITKRGQNVTFRCDPISEHNRLYWYRQTLGQGPEFLTYFQNEAQLEKSRLLSDRFSAERPKGSFSTLEIQRTEQGDSAMYLCASSLIPASQFFGPGTRLTVL.

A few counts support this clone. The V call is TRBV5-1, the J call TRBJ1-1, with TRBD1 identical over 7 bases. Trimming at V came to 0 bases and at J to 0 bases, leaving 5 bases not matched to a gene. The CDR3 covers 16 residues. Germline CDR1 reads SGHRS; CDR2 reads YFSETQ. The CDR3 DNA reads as TGCGCCAGCAGCTTGGCCCCCGACAGGGTGAACACTGAAGCTTTCTTT. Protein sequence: CASSLAPDRVNTEAFF.

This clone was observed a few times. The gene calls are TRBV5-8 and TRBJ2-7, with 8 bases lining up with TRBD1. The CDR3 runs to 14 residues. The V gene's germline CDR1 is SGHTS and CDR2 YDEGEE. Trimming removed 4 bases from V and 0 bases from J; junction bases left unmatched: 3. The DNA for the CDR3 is TGTGCCAGCAGCCGACAGGGGTTCTCCTACGAGCAGTACTTC. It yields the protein CASSRQGFSYEQYF.

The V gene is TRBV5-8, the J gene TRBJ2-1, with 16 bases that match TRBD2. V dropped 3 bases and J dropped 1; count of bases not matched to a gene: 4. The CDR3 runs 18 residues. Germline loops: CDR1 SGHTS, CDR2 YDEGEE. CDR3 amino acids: CASSSGLAGGPSYNEQFF. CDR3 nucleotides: TGTGCCAGCAGCTCGGGACTAGCGGGAGGGCCTTCCTACAATGAGCAGTTCTTC.

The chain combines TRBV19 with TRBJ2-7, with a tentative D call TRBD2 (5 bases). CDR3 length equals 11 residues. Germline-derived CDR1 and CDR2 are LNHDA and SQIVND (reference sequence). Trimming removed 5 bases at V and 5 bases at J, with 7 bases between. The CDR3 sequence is CASSAGDEQYF. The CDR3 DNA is TGTGCCAGTAGTGCCGGGGACGAGCAGTACTTC.

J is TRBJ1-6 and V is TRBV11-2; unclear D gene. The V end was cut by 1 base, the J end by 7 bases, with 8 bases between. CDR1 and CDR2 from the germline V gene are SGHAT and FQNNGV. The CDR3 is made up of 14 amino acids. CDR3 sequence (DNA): TGTGCCAGCAGCTTAGGTTCAGGAAATTCACCCCTCCACTTT. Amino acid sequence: CASSLGSGNSPLHF.

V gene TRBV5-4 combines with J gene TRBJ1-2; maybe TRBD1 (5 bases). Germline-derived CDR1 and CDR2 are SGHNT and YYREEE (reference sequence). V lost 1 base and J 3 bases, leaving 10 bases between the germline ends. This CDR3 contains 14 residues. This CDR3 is CASSLIGTDYGYTF. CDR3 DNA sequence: TGTGCCAGCAGCTTGATAGGGACTGACTATGGCTACACCTTC. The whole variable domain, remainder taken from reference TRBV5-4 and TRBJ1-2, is ETGVTQSPTHLIKTRGQQVTLRCSSQSGHNTVSWYQQALGQGPQFIFQYYREEENGRGNFPPRFSGLQFPNYSSELNVNALELDDSALYLCASSLIGTDYGYTFGSGTRLTVV.